This TCR beta chain was retrieved from a study of cytomegalovirus exposure and HLA in healthy donors. Trimming cost V 5 bases and J 7 bases; bases outside gene matches: 7. Germline CDR1 and CDR2: KGHSH and LQKENI. This CDR3 region has 14 residues. 13 Jbeta primers and 60 Vbeta primers were used for the PCR. Using immunoSEQ multiplex PCR, the repertoire was profiled, and TCRdb retains in-frame clones only, with some absent. The sample consists of about 200,000 clones, about 75% of them appearing once. Sequenced sample: PBMCs. The clonotype originates from a male donor in good health and CMV-seronegative. The chain is built from TRBV18 and TRBJ1-4; 7 bases line up with TRBD1. CDR3 loop: CASSRPGQFEKLFF. The CDR3 DNA reads TGTGCCAGCTCAAGGCCGGGACAGTTTGAAAAACTGTTTTTT. The complete variable domain, with remaining parts taken from reference TRBV18 and TRBJ1-4, reads NAGVMQNPRHLVRRRGQEARLRCSPMKGHSHVYWYRQLPEEGLKFMVYLQKENIIDESGMPKERFSAEFPKEGPSILRIQQVVRGDSAAYFCASSRPGQFEKLFFGSGTQLSVL.